Following are 26 T cell receptor beta chains from one sample sequenced in a study of blood T cells in healthy people across ages. With a J-beta primer mix and a sample-barcoded 5' primer, a second PCR ran 7 to 11 cycles. Each CDR3 protein is one row after TCRdb ran MiXCR on the 5' RACE reads. The table includes more than 750,000 distinct CDR3 sequences, 25% to 35% detected once. The same sample was also used in a study of T cells of mothers and their children.

Sequencing was done on a sample of blood. The receptors come from a woman in her forties in good health.

In the case of this clonotype: A read error may explain this, as a much larger clone is one base away. The CDR3 spells CSASLCGYDQETQYF. The CDR3 DNA reads as TGCAGTGCTAGTCTTTGCGGGTACGATCAAGAGACCCAGTACTTC. This sequence joins TRBV20-1 and TRBJ2-5, with D perhaps matching TRBD2 (5 bases). V was shortened by 3 bases and J by 2 bases, with 16 bases between the two germline ends. Germline CDR1 reads DFQATT; CDR2 reads SNEGSKA (reference sequence). CDR3 size: 15 residues.

V is TRBV5-6 and J is TRBJ1-3, with D possibly being TRBD1 (5 bases). The V gene lost 2 bases and the J gene lost 0 bases, with 9 bases spanning the gap. Germline assignment: CDR1 SGHDT and CDR2 YYEEEE. This CDR3 region has 15 residues. The CDR3: CASSLGVISGNTIYF. CDR3 in DNA: TGTGCCAGCAGCTTAGGGGTAATCTCTGGAAACACCATATATTTT.

This clonotype has ten or more counts. The chain recombines TRBV30 with TRBJ1-2; D might be TRBD1 (5 bases). This CDR3 spans 17 amino acids. V lost 3 bases and J 0 bases, leaving 20 bases between the germline ends. Germline V gene sequence: CDR1 GTSNPN, CDR2 SVGIG (reference sequence). The CDR3 nucleotides read TGTGCCTGGAGGAAGCGGAGGGACGGCCCTTCTAACTATGGCTACACCTTC. It translates to CAWRKRRDGPSNYGYTF.

This clonotype was recorded many times. CDR3 residues: CSARDRGRGIGYTF. Here the CDR3 DNA reads TGCAGTGCTAGAGATCGGGGGAGGGGGATTGGCTACACCTTC. V and J are TRBV20-1 and TRBJ1-2, with a possible D match to TRBD1 (6 bases). This CDR3 spans 14 amino acids. Germline CDR1 is DFQATT and CDR2 is SNEGSKA (reference sequence). V gave up 0 bases and J gave up 7 bases, with 15 bases separating them.

Regarding this clonotype: A much larger clone lies a single base off, so this may be a read error. The conserved phenylalanine or tryptophan normally closing the CDR3 is absent here, so this likely arose from a read error. V usage is TRBV29-1 and J usage is TRBJ1-5, with a weak D call TRBD1 (5 bases). The germline gives CDR1 SQVTM, CDR2 ANQGSEA. V lost 0 bases and J lost 3, with 6 bases in between. The CDR3 is 13 amino acids. Written as DNA, the CDR3 is TGCAGCGTTGAAGAGGACACCAATCAGCCCCAGCATTTG. As protein: CSVEEDTNQPQHL.

The V and J genes are TRBV28 and TRBJ2-3; D perhaps matches TRBD1 (6 bases). The V and J ends lost 3 bases and 1 base respectively, with 17 bases between them. The germline V gene encodes CDR1 MDHEN and CDR2 SYDVKM. The CDR3 is 17 residues long. In DNA, the CDR3 is TGTGCCAGCAGTTTCTACCTACTAGGGGGTGGCACAGATACGCAGTATTTT. Protein: CASSFYLLGGGTDTQYF.

This clonotype was counted at least ten times. The chain carries TRBV20-1 and TRBJ2-7; D is perhaps TRBD2 (7 bases). V was cut by 6 bases and J by 6 bases, with 15 bases left in between. Germline values: CDR1 DFQATT, CDR2 SNEGSKA (reference sequence). The CDR3 totals 12 residues. The CDR3 region has the DNA TGCAGTGCCGCGAGGGGGGGTGGCGAGCAGTACTTC. Amino acid sequence: CSAARGGGEQYF.

This clonotype came up many times. The chain is built from TRBV7-8 and TRBJ2-3; 13 nucleotides line up with TRBD2. The CDR3 loop spans 15 amino acids. Germline values: CDR1 SGHVS, CDR2 FQNEAQ. J was trimmed by 3 bases and V by 7 bases; bases with no gene match: 4. CDR3 sequence: CASISTSGGTDTQYF. The CDR3 nucleotides are TGTGCCAGCATCTCGACTAGCGGGGGGACAGATACGCAGTATTTT.

This clonotype was seen at least ten times. The J gene is TRBJ1-2, the V gene TRBV10-3; D ambiguous. The germline gives CDR1 ENHRY, CDR2 SYGVKD. Trimming shortened V by 1 base and J by 0 bases, and 9 bases separated the two germline ends. There are 15 residues in the CDR3. The CDR3 spells CAISEFKSTNYGYTF. DNA of the CDR3: TGTGCCATCAGTGAGTTTAAGTCAACTAACTATGGCTACACCTTC.

Only a few counts were recorded for this clonotype. V is TRBV24-1 and J is TRBJ1-4, with D tentatively TRBD1 (6 bases). The germline gives CDR1 KGHDR, CDR2 SFDVKD. CDR3 length: 15 amino acids. V was clipped by 3 bases and J by 7 bases, with 14 bases between them. CDR3 sequence (DNA): TGTGCCACCAGTGATACGGGGGCCGGTAGTGAAAAACTGTTTTTT. Residues: CATSDTGAGSEKLFF.

This clonotype occurred once. The V gene is TRBV20-1, the J gene TRBJ2-3, with TRBD2 matching over 12 bases. This CDR3 contains 16 residues. V lost 3 bases, J lost 3 bases, and 7 bases stayed unmatched. CDR1 and CDR2 (germline): DFQATT, SNEGSKA (reference sequence). The CDR3 here is CSASLLAGGKTDTQYF. In DNA form, the CDR3 reads TGCAGTGCTAGTCTCCTAGCGGGAGGGAAAACAGATACGCAGTATTTT.

Worth noting for this clonotype: The junction differs from germline at one of its ends, possibly a read error. The V gene is TRBV12-3 or TRBV12-4, the J gene TRBJ2-1; TRBD1 matches 8 bases. This CDR3 is built from 16 residues. The CDR3 here is CAGSPQTGESYNEQFF. CDR3 nucleotide sequence: TGTGCCGGCAGTCCGCAGACAGGGGAGAGCTACAATGAGCAGTTCTTC.

This clonotype was seen ten or more times. The J gene is TRBJ2-7, the V gene TRBV5-1, with D tentatively TRBD2 (8 bases). The CDR3 has 14 residues. The ends were cut back, 4 bases at V and 2 bases at J, with 13 bases in the middle. Germline CDR1 reads SGHRS; CDR2 reads YFSETQ. CDR3 nucleotides: TGCGCCAGCAGCCGGGAGGGACAGACCTACGAGCAGTACTTC. It translates to CASSREGQTYEQYF.

This clonotype was picked up a small number of times. The chain has TRBV3-1 and TRBJ2-7; no reliable D call. The CDR3 has 17 amino acids. The germline V and J ends were trimmed by 2 bases and 0 bases, with 17 bases remaining between them. Germline CDR1 and CDR2: LGHDT and YNNKEL (reference sequence). The CDR3 loop reads CASSQLHVGRLSYEQYF. CDR3 nucleotides: TGTGCCAGCAGCCAACTCCACGTTGGCCGCCTCTCCTACGAGCAGTACTTC.

This clonotype was counted ten times or more. CDR3: CASSPGGGNEQYF. As DNA, the CDR3 is TGTGCCAGCAGCCCAGGAGGGGGGAACGAGCAGTACTTC. This rearrangement joins TRBV7-2 to TRBJ2-7, with D tentatively TRBD1 or TRBD2 (6 bases each). This CDR3 region has 13 residues. Trimming removed 5 bases at V and 5 bases at J, with 13 bases between. Germline lookup yields CDR1 SGHTA and CDR2 FQGNSA.

This clonotype was picked up many times. V is TRBV6-1 and J is TRBJ2-1; 13 nucleotides match TRBD2. The V gene end was trimmed by 8 bases and the J gene end by 7 bases; junction bases not matched to a gene: 11. Germline V CDR1 and CDR2: MNHNS, SASEGT. This CDR3 comprises 16 residues. CDR3 nucleotide sequence: TGTGCCAGCGCCCGACTAGCGGGGGGCCTCCAGAATGAGCAGTTCTTC. Amino acids: CASARLAGGLQNEQFF.

V is TRBV20-1 and J is TRBJ2-1, with TRBD1 as a possible D gene (6 bases). The J call may be wrong; the DNA end is better matched by TRBJ2-7. The CDR3 extends over 16 amino acids. Germline V gene data show CDR1 as DFQATT and CDR2 as SNEGSKA (reference sequence). CDR3 bases: TGCAGTGCTAGAGACACCACAGGGAGCTCCTACAATGAGCAGTACTTC. It specifies CSARDTTGSSYNEQYF.

This clonotype turned up a few times. The CDR3 DNA reads as TGTGCCAGTAGTATAGCGGACGAGCAGTACTTC. It yields the protein CASSIADEQYF. This chain connects TRBV19 to TRBJ2-7; D is unresolved. The germline CDR1 and CDR2 sequences are LNHDA and SQIVND (reference sequence). The V gene lost 1 base and the J gene lost 5 bases, with 3 bases spanning the gap. The CDR3 extends over 11 amino acids.

Turning to this clonotype: A read error may be the cause here, since a much bigger clone is one base away. This sequence joins TRBV6-1 and TRBJ2-1; 12 nucleotides match TRBD2. Germline-derived CDR1 and CDR2 are MNHNS and SASEGT. The CDR3 is 15 residues long. J lost 7 bases, V lost 11 bases, and 12 bases had no gene match. For the CDR3, the DNA is TGTGCCTGCACCACCGGGACTAGCGGGTGGAATGAGCAGTTCTTC. Encoded protein: CACTTGTSGWNEQFF.

The V and J genes are TRBV7-2 and TRBJ2-1; 8 bases fit TRBD1. The junction had 15 bases not matched to a gene; V was cut back by 1 base and J by 13 bases. Germline V CDR1 and CDR2: SGHTA, FQGNSA. The CDR3 consists of 16 residues. CDR3 nucleotides: TGTGCCAGCAGCTTAGAAAGGGCAGGGGGCCGCGAGACCCAGTTCTTC. This gives the protein CASSLERAGGRETQFF. The full variable domain, its missing parts supplied by reference TRBV7-2 and TRBJ2-1, is GAGVSQSPSNKVTEKGKDVELRCDPISGHTALYWYRQSLGQGLEFLIYFQGNSAPDKSGLPSDRFSAERTGGSVSTLTIQRTQQEDSAVYLCASSLERAGGRETQFFGPGTRLTVL.

This clonotype was counted at least ten times. The V call is TRBV12-3 or TRBV12-4, the J call TRBJ2-7; no definite D call. The V end lost 5 bases, the J end lost 6 bases, and 14 bases lay between the germline ends. The CDR3 is made up of 13 amino acids. The chain's CDR3 is CASSPILPGEQYF. CDR3 sequence (DNA): TGTGCCAGCAGTCCCATCCTCCCAGGCGAGCAGTACTTC.

This clonotype appeared a single time. V and J are TRBV7-3 and TRBJ2-1; 9 bases agree with TRBD2. V shed 4 bases, J shed 8 bases, and the junction held 12 bases outside the gene matches. This CDR3 has 16 amino acids. From germline, CDR1 is SGHTA and CDR2 FQGTGA. The CDR3 coding sequence is TGTGCCAGCAGCTCCTCCCCTAGCGGGGAGGCCCATGAGCAGTTCTTC. It yields the protein CASSSSPSGEAHEQFF.

CDR3 DNA sequence: TGCAGTGCCCCGAGCGTGAACACTGAAGCTTTCTTT. Encoded protein: CSAPSVNTEAFF. The chain couples TRBV20-1 to TRBJ1-1; D unclear. The V gene lost 6 bases and the J gene lost 0 bases, with 8 bases spanning the gap. Germline assignment: CDR1 DFQATT and CDR2 SNEGSKA (reference sequence). The CDR3 is 12 residues long.

This clonotype appeared many times. The chain recombines TRBV5-4 with TRBJ1-2; TRBD1 matches at 9 bases. J was trimmed by 2 bases and V by 4 bases; bases with no gene match: 9. The germline V gene has CDR1 SGHNT and CDR2 YYREEE (reference sequence). This CDR3 comprises 16 residues. CDR3 loop: CASSRWDRVDNYGYTF. The DNA for the CDR3 is TGTGCCAGCAGCCGATGGGACAGGGTAGACAACTATGGCTACACCTTC.

This clonotype has a handful of counts. The chain joins TRBV29-1 to TRBJ2-7; D remains unclear. Germline V gene sequence: CDR1 SQVTM, CDR2 ANQGSEA. There are 12 residues in the CDR3. V lost 4 bases, J lost 7 bases, and 14 bases lay in between. The CDR3 reads CSVVLGSNEQYF. The CDR3, as DNA: TGCAGCGTTGTTCTAGGATCCAATGAGCAGTACTTC.

As to this clonotype: The junction departs from germline at one end; a sequencing error may be responsible. The gene calls are TRBV20-1 and TRBJ1-5; possible D gene TRBD1, 5 bases. The CDR3 is 15 amino acids. CDR1 DFQATT and CDR2 SNEGSKA come from the germline V gene (reference sequence). The CDR3 sequence is CSAGDPGGGNQPQHF. The CDR3 nucleotides are TGCAGTGCTGGAGATCCCGGGGGAGGCAATCAGCCCCAGCATTTT.